Listed below are T cell receptor beta chains from one sample, sequenced in a study of shared clonotypes between healthy human individuals. Repertoires were generated with immunoSEQ multiplex PCR, while TCRdb's copy carries only in-frame clones and drops some. The profile shows roughly 550,000 clones, roughly 95% of them singletons. The material sequenced was naive CD8+ T cells sorted from blood. Receptor source: a woman aged 25 to 39 in good health. CDR3s include the opening cysteine and the closing phenylalanine or tryptophan. Fields, in order: J gene, D gene, CDR3 length, clone size, V gene, CDR3 protein, CDR3 DNA. The D gene is left open where the match is weak. Size values are once, few and many counts, or a class for expanded clones, and some rows have none.

j_call: TRBJ2-1; d_call: .; cdr3_length: 13; clone_size: .; v_call: TRBV5-6; cdr3_aa: CASSFEGGPEQFF; cdr3_nt: TGTGCCAGCAGCTTCGAGGGGGGGCCTGAGCAGTTCTTC
j_call: TRBJ2-1; d_call: .; cdr3_length: 10; clone_size: .; v_call: TRBV27; cdr3_aa: CVSGSNEQFF; cdr3_nt: TGTGTCAGCGGGTCCAATGAGCAGTTCTTC
j_call: TRBJ2-7; d_call: TRBD2; cdr3_length: 13; clone_size: .; v_call: TRBV27; cdr3_aa: CASSLRGDYEQYF; cdr3_nt: TGTGCCAGCAGTTTGCGGGGGGACTACGAGCAGTACTTC
j_call: TRBJ2-7; d_call: TRBD2; cdr3_length: 15; clone_size: once; v_call: TRBV7-9; cdr3_aa: CASSPTAGGPSEQYF; cdr3_nt: TGTGCCAGCAGCCCGACAGCGGGAGGTCCCTCAGAGCAGTACTTC
j_call: TRBJ1-2; d_call: .; cdr3_length: 10; clone_size: .; v_call: TRBV20-1; cdr3_aa: CSAHRNGYTF; cdr3_nt: TGCAGTGCCCACAGGAATGGCTACACCTTC
j_call: TRBJ2-7; d_call: .; cdr3_length: 13; clone_size: .; v_call: TRBV6-5; cdr3_aa: CAASGAGLYEQYF; cdr3_nt: TGTGCCGCCTCAGGGGCGGGGTTGTACGAGCAGTACTTC
j_call: TRBJ2-2; d_call: .; cdr3_length: 12; clone_size: .; v_call: TRBV7-9; cdr3_aa: CASSLWTGELFF; cdr3_nt: TGTGCCAGCAGCTTATGGACCGGGGAGCTGTTTTTT
j_call: TRBJ2-7; d_call: .; cdr3_length: 13; clone_size: .; v_call: TRBV27; cdr3_aa: CASSPLNAYEQYF; cdr3_nt: TGTGCCAGCAGCCCCCTCAACGCCTACGAGCAGTACTTC
j_call: TRBJ1-5; d_call: .; cdr3_length: 13; clone_size: .; v_call: TRBV16; cdr3_aa: CASSPWSNQPQHF; cdr3_nt: TGTGCCAGCAGTCCATGGAGCAATCAGCCCCAGCATTTT
j_call: TRBJ2-7; d_call: .; cdr3_length: 13; clone_size: .; v_call: TRBV13; cdr3_aa: CASSLGSAYEQYF; cdr3_nt: TGTGCCAGCAGCTTAGGGTCCGCCTACGAGCAGTACTTC
j_call: TRBJ2-1; d_call: .; cdr3_length: 15; clone_size: .; v_call: TRBV27; cdr3_aa: CASSSGATYYNEQFF; cdr3_nt: TGTGCCAGCAGTTCAGGGGCGACATACTACAATGAGCAGTTCTTC
j_call: TRBJ1-2; d_call: TRBD1; cdr3_length: 13; clone_size: .; v_call: TRBV10-2; cdr3_aa: CATLDRGMYGYTF; cdr3_nt: TGCGCCACCTTGGACAGGGGGATGTATGGCTACACCTTC
j_call: TRBJ2-2; d_call: .; cdr3_length: 14; clone_size: .; v_call: TRBV29-1; cdr3_aa: CSVAQSPNTGELFF; cdr3_nt: TGCAGCGTTGCACAGAGTCCGAACACCGGGGAGCTGTTTTTT
j_call: TRBJ2-7; d_call: .; cdr3_length: 13; clone_size: once; v_call: TRBV7-9; cdr3_aa: CASSSTGGYEQYF; cdr3_nt: TGTGCCAGCAGCTCGACAGGCGGCTACGAGCAGTACTTC
j_call: TRBJ2-1; d_call: .; cdr3_length: 16; clone_size: .; v_call: TRBV7-8; cdr3_aa: CASSWLGMGSYNEQFF; cdr3_nt: TGTGCCAGCAGCTGGCTAGGGATGGGCTCCTACAATGAGCAGTTCTTC
j_call: TRBJ2-7; d_call: .; cdr3_length: 12; clone_size: .; v_call: TRBV7-9; cdr3_aa: CASSLGAHEQYF; cdr3_nt: TGTGCCAGCAGCTTAGGGGCCCACGAGCAGTACTTC
j_call: TRBJ1-5; d_call: .; cdr3_length: 13; clone_size: .; v_call: TRBV7-6; cdr3_aa: CASSQGTNQPQHF; cdr3_nt: TGTGCCAGCAGCCAGGGTACCAATCAGCCCCAGCATTTT
j_call: TRBJ1-2; d_call: .; cdr3_length: 13; clone_size: few; v_call: TRBV30; cdr3_aa: CAWTPSEGPGYTF; cdr3_nt: TGTGCCTGGACACCCAGCGAGGGGCCTGGCTACACCTTC
j_call: TRBJ2-2; d_call: TRBD2; cdr3_length: 16; clone_size: .; v_call: TRBV4-1; cdr3_aa: CASSQASGTRIGELFF; cdr3_nt: TGCGCCAGCAGCCAAGCATCAGGGACTAGAATCGGGGAGCTGTTTTTT
j_call: TRBJ2-7; d_call: .; cdr3_length: 13; clone_size: .; v_call: TRBV6-1; cdr3_aa: CASTDRGGYEQYF; cdr3_nt: TGTGCCAGTACTGACAGAGGGGGCTACGAGCAGTACTTC
j_call: TRBJ1-1; d_call: .; cdr3_length: 14; clone_size: .; v_call: TRBV5-1; cdr3_aa: CASSLRSGVTEAFF; cdr3_nt: TGCGCCAGCAGCTTGAGATCGGGGGTGACTGAAGCTTTCTTT
j_call: TRBJ1-1; d_call: .; cdr3_length: 12; clone_size: once; v_call: TRBV6-1; cdr3_aa: CASNQMNTEAFF; cdr3_nt: TGTGCCAGCAATCAAATGAACACTGAAGCTTTCTTT
j_call: TRBJ1-4; d_call: .; cdr3_length: 14; clone_size: .; v_call: TRBV19; cdr3_aa: CASSSWGTNEKLFF; cdr3_nt: TGTGCCAGTAGTTCGTGGGGAACTAATGAAAAACTGTTTTTT
j_call: TRBJ1-2; d_call: .; cdr3_length: 11; clone_size: .; v_call: TRBV29-1; cdr3_aa: CSGTGNYGYTF; cdr3_nt: TGCAGCGGTACGGGGAACTATGGCTACACCTTC
j_call: TRBJ2-1; d_call: TRBD1; cdr3_length: 12; clone_size: .; v_call: TRBV7-9; cdr3_aa: CASSSGTVNEFF; cdr3_nt: TGTGCCAGCAGCTCCGGGACAGTAAACGAGTTCTTC
j_call: TRBJ2-1; d_call: .; cdr3_length: 14; clone_size: .; v_call: TRBV5-8; cdr3_aa: CASTAPSSYNEQFF; cdr3_nt: TGTGCCAGCACTGCACCAAGCTCCTACAATGAGCAGTTCTTC
j_call: TRBJ1-3; d_call: .; cdr3_length: 15; clone_size: .; v_call: TRBV9; cdr3_aa: CASSVDRSSGNTIYF; cdr3_nt: TGTGCCAGCAGCGTAGACAGGTCCTCTGGAAACACCATATATTTT
j_call: TRBJ2-7; d_call: TRBD2; cdr3_length: 15; clone_size: .; v_call: TRBV2; cdr3_aa: CASSEASGSSYEQYF; cdr3_nt: TGTGCCAGCAGTGAGGCTAGCGGGAGCTCCTACGAGCAGTACTTC
j_call: TRBJ2-1; d_call: .; cdr3_length: 12; clone_size: .; v_call: TRBV5-1; cdr3_aa: CASSFSGIEQFF; cdr3_nt: TGCGCCAGCAGCTTCAGTGGGATTGAGCAGTTCTTC
j_call: TRBJ2-2; d_call: TRBD2; cdr3_length: 18; clone_size: .; v_call: TRBV19; cdr3_aa: CASSIDLLGGEGTGELFF; cdr3_nt: TGTGCCAGTAGTATAGATCTATTAGGAGGGGAGGGCACCGGGGAGCTGTTTTTT
j_call: TRBJ2-2; d_call: .; cdr3_length: 14; clone_size: .; v_call: TRBV4-2; cdr3_aa: CASSQGENTGELFF; cdr3_nt: TGTGCCAGCAGCCAAGGGGAGAACACCGGGGAGCTGTTTTTT
j_call: TRBJ1-3; d_call: TRBD1; cdr3_length: 17; clone_size: .; v_call: TRBV2; cdr3_aa: CASSARTGSSSGNTIYF; cdr3_nt: TGTGCCAGCAGTGCCAGGACAGGGTCAAGCTCTGGAAACACCATATATTTT
j_call: TRBJ2-7; d_call: .; cdr3_length: 17; clone_size: .; v_call: TRBV27; cdr3_aa: CASSGRWEFGSGPRQYF; cdr3_nt: TGTGCCAGCAGTGGGCGTTGGGAGTTTGGCTCGGGGCCGCGGCAGTACTTC
j_call: TRBJ1-6; d_call: TRBD1; cdr3_length: 13; clone_size: .; v_call: TRBV9; cdr3_aa: CASAQGNSSPLHF; cdr3_nt: TGTGCCAGCGCACAGGGGAATAGTTCACCCCTCCACTTT
j_call: TRBJ2-7; d_call: TRBD2; cdr3_length: 14; clone_size: .; v_call: TRBV5-6; cdr3_aa: CASSPGLAGAEQYF; cdr3_nt: TGTGCCAGCAGCCCGGGACTAGCGGGAGCCGAGCAGTACTTC
j_call: TRBJ1-1; d_call: .; cdr3_length: 15; clone_size: .; v_call: TRBV27; cdr3_aa: CASMGTGGMRTEAFF; cdr3_nt: TGTGCCAGCATGGGAACGGGGGGGATGAGGACTGAAGCTTTCTTT
j_call: TRBJ1-2; d_call: .; cdr3_length: 13; clone_size: .; v_call: TRBV28; cdr3_aa: CASSRGGSYGYTF; cdr3_nt: TGTGCCAGCAGCAGAGGGGGGAGCTATGGCTACACCTTC
j_call: TRBJ2-7; d_call: .; cdr3_length: 12; clone_size: .; v_call: TRBV5-4; cdr3_aa: CASGDMAYEQYF; cdr3_nt: TGTGCCAGCGGAGACATGGCCTACGAGCAGTACTTC
j_call: TRBJ2-2; d_call: .; cdr3_length: 12; clone_size: .; v_call: TRBV29-1; cdr3_aa: CSVVGGHGELFF; cdr3_nt: TGCAGCGTGGTAGGGGGGCACGGGGAGCTGTTTTTT
j_call: TRBJ2-5; d_call: .; cdr3_length: 14; clone_size: .; v_call: TRBV11-2; cdr3_aa: CASHGWDTQETQYF; cdr3_nt: TGTGCCAGCCACGGCTGGGACACTCAAGAGACCCAGTACTTC
j_call: TRBJ2-1; d_call: .; cdr3_length: 14; clone_size: .; v_call: TRBV30; cdr3_aa: CAWSPGDSYNEQFF; cdr3_nt: TGTGCCTGGAGCCCCGGAGACTCCTACAATGAGCAGTTCTTC
j_call: TRBJ2-1; d_call: TRBD2; cdr3_length: 16; clone_size: .; v_call: TRBV7-3; cdr3_aa: CASSLMAGASYNEQFF; cdr3_nt: TGTGCCAGCAGCTTAATGGCGGGAGCCTCCTACAATGAGCAGTTCTTC
j_call: TRBJ2-1; d_call: TRBD1; cdr3_length: 14; clone_size: .; v_call: TRBV13; cdr3_aa: CASSLVTGEHEQFF; cdr3_nt: TGTGCCAGCAGCTTAGTTACAGGGGAGCATGAGCAGTTCTTC
j_call: TRBJ2-1; d_call: TRBD2; cdr3_length: 17; clone_size: .; v_call: TRBV6-4; cdr3_aa: CASSDFSTSGVHNEQFF; cdr3_nt: TGTGCCAGCAGTGACTTCTCGACTAGCGGGGTCCACAATGAGCAGTTCTTC
j_call: TRBJ1-5; d_call: TRBD1; cdr3_length: 15; clone_size: .; v_call: TRBV28; cdr3_aa: CASRRGQGEDQPQHF; cdr3_nt: TGTGCCAGCAGACGGGGGCAGGGGGAGGATCAGCCCCAGCATTTT
j_call: TRBJ2-1; d_call: TRBD2; cdr3_length: 16; clone_size: .; v_call: TRBV2; cdr3_aa: CASSEWGTSSYNEQFF; cdr3_nt: TGTGCCAGCAGTGAGTGGGGGACTAGCAGCTACAATGAGCAGTTCTTC
j_call: TRBJ2-2; d_call: .; cdr3_length: 15; clone_size: .; v_call: TRBV27; cdr3_aa: CASTPGGAGPGELFF; cdr3_nt: TGTGCCAGCACCCCGGGGGGCGCCGGTCCCGGGGAGCTGTTTTTT
j_call: TRBJ2-7; d_call: .; cdr3_length: 16; clone_size: .; v_call: TRBV27; cdr3_aa: CASSLSGSVSSYEQYF; cdr3_nt: TGTGCCAGCAGTTTATCGGGTAGCGTTAGCTCCTACGAGCAGTACTTC
j_call: TRBJ2-1; d_call: TRBD2; cdr3_length: 17; clone_size: .; v_call: TRBV19; cdr3_aa: CASSITSGRVSYNEQFF; cdr3_nt: TGTGCCAGTAGTATAACTAGCGGGAGGGTGTCCTACAATGAGCAGTTCTTC
j_call: TRBJ1-1; d_call: .; cdr3_length: 18; clone_size: .; v_call: TRBV6-1; cdr3_aa: CASSEDISVRLPPIEAFF; cdr3_nt: TGTGCCAGCAGTGAAGACATTTCGGTTCGACTACCACCCATTGAAGCTTTCTTT
j_call: TRBJ1-1; d_call: TRBD1; cdr3_length: 14; clone_size: .; v_call: TRBV28; cdr3_aa: CASSRQGWDTEAFF; cdr3_nt: TGTGCCAGCAGTAGACAGGGTTGGGACACTGAAGCTTTCTTT
j_call: TRBJ2-5; d_call: .; cdr3_length: 13; clone_size: .; v_call: TRBV5-4; cdr3_aa: CASSPGEEETQYF; cdr3_nt: TGTGCCAGCAGCCCAGGGGAAGAAGAGACCCAGTACTTC
j_call: TRBJ1-2; d_call: TRBD1; cdr3_length: 15; clone_size: .; v_call: TRBV6-5; cdr3_aa: CASSYFSDRGRGYTF; cdr3_nt: TGTGCCAGCAGTTACTTTTCGGACAGGGGGCGAGGCTACACCTTC
j_call: TRBJ2-3; d_call: .; cdr3_length: 15; clone_size: .; v_call: TRBV7-9; cdr3_aa: CASSEGVFITDTQYF; cdr3_nt: TGTGCCAGCAGCGAGGGGGTGTTCATAACAGATACGCAGTATTTT
j_call: TRBJ1-1; d_call: .; cdr3_length: 14; clone_size: .; v_call: TRBV2; cdr3_aa: CASSPDYGNTEAFF; cdr3_nt: TGTGCCAGCAGCCCCGATTACGGGAACACTGAAGCTTTCTTT
j_call: TRBJ1-1; d_call: .; cdr3_length: 15; clone_size: .; v_call: TRBV7-9; cdr3_aa: CASSLAMGPNTEAFF; cdr3_nt: TGTGCCAGCAGCTTAGCGATGGGACCGAACACTGAAGCTTTCTTT
j_call: TRBJ1-2; d_call: TRBD1; cdr3_length: 14; clone_size: .; v_call: TRBV4-1; cdr3_aa: CASSQAGTGFGYTF; cdr3_nt: TGCGCCAGCAGCCAAGCGGGGACAGGGTTTGGCTACACCTTC
j_call: TRBJ2-3; d_call: .; cdr3_length: 17; clone_size: .; v_call: TRBV5-1; cdr3_aa: CASSLGGGRFPSDTQYF; cdr3_nt: TGCGCCAGCAGCCTGGGAGGGGGCCGCTTCCCCTCAGATACGCAGTATTTT
j_call: TRBJ1-1; d_call: .; cdr3_length: 14; clone_size: .; v_call: TRBV6-5; cdr3_aa: CASSYHRMNTEAFF; cdr3_nt: TGTGCCAGCAGTTACCACAGAATGAACACTGAAGCTTTCTTT